These 18 T cell receptor beta chains originate from one sample sequenced in a study of vaccination and CD4 T cells after COVID-19 (dated by TCRdb to between 2021 and 2023). The sample's treatment or condition, from its label and the paper: approximately 10-day PBMC culture with coronavirus spike peptide pools or control peptides (ViraFEST assay). The method was PCR. Sequencing used an Illumina iSeq 100. DNA from cultured CD4+ T cells underwent TCR sequencing with the Oncomine TCR Beta short-read assay at the Johns Hopkins FTIC core. TCRdb reprocessed the public reads (quality trimming at Q25 with fastp, clone calling with MiXCR) and kept in-frame beta chains. CDR3 protein duplicates are merged, each entry listing the most common genes and DNA. The sample data list about 19,000 distinct CDR3 sequences, and 45% to 60% of these were observed just once. The ten largest make up roughly 7.9% of the sample.

These TCRs are of unknown antigen specificity. Sequencing was carried out using CD4+ T cells from blood, cultured in vitro. These receptors all stem from a human donor who had recovered from COVID-19.

The sample holds a few counts of this clonotype. The chain uses TRBV6-1 and TRBJ1-2; D possibly corresponds to TRBD1 (6 bases). This CDR3 spans 15 amino acids. The ends were cut back, 1 base at V and 6 bases at J, with 15 bases in the middle. In germline, CDR1 is MNHNS, CDR2 SASEGT. The CDR3 DNA reads TGTGCCAGCAGTGAAGGGGCAGGGGCGGTCGATGGCTACACCTTC. Protein: CASSEGAGAVDGYTF.

This chain connects TRBV7-9 to TRBJ2-5; no reliable D call. The V end lost 3 bases, the J end lost 5 bases, and 13 bases lay between the germline ends. The CDR3 is made up of 14 amino acids. Germline CDR1 SEHNR, CDR2 FQNEAQ (reference sequence). CDR3 residues: CASSFLGMRETQYF. Written as DNA, the CDR3 is TGTGCCAGCAGCTTCCTAGGGATGAGGGAGACCCAGTACTTC.

This chain connects TRBV6-1 to TRBJ1-5; tentative D call: TRBD1 (6 bases). Germline V gene lookup returns CDR1 MNHNS and CDR2 SASEGT. Trimming removed 6 bases from V and 0 bases from J, with 15 bases in between. The CDR3 is made up of 16 amino acids. The chain's CDR3 is CASSDRGGYSNQPQHF. The CDR3 DNA sequence: TGTGCCAGCAGCGACAGAGGGGGATATAGCAATCAGCCCCAGCATTTT.

This chain uses TRBV27 with TRBJ2-1, with TRBD2 matching 7 bases. J gave up 0 bases and V 1 base, and 6 bases lay outside the gene matches. In germline, CDR1 is MNHEY, CDR2 SMNVEV (reference sequence). This CDR3 region has 17 residues. The CDR3 DNA is TGTGCCAGCAGTTTATATGGTACTAGCGTCTCCTACAATGAGCAGTTCTTC. Translated, it gives CASSLYGTSVSYNEQFF.

The chain employs TRBV15 and TRBJ2-7, with a possible D match to TRBD1 (7 bases). From germline, CDR1 is LNHNV and CDR2 YYDKDF (reference sequence). Trimming took off 0 bases at V and 6 bases at J, with 18 bases between the two ends. The CDR3 has 16 amino acids. CDR3 sequence reads: CATSRDAGTVGSEQYF. The CDR3 DNA reads TGTGCCACCAGCAGAGATGCGGGGACAGTAGGATCCGAGCAGTACTTC. Full variable domain (missing parts from reference TRBV15 and TRBJ2-7): DAMVIQNPRYQVTQFGKPVTLSCSQTLNHNVMYWYQQKSSQAPKLLFHYYDKDFNNEADTPDNFQSRRPNTSFCFLDIRSPGLGDTAMYLCATSRDAGTVGSEQYFGPGTRLTVT.

This clonotype has only a few counts. V is TRBV29-1 and J is TRBJ2-5, with D possibly matching TRBD1 (6 bases). With 3 bases removed from V and 5 bases from J, the gap between germline ends came to 13 bases. This CDR3 is 13 amino acids long. Germline V CDR1 and CDR2: SQVTM, ANQGSEA. DNA for the CDR3: TGCAGCGTTGACCCCAGGGGTTGGGAGACCCAGTACTTC. Translation: CSVDPRGWETQYF.

The chain employs TRBV7-2 and TRBJ1-2; D is uncertain. The CDR3 runs 13 residues. CDR1 SGHTA and CDR2 FQGNSA come from the germline V gene. V lost 7 bases, J lost 1 base, and 10 bases lay in between. The CDR3: CASNRHLNYGYTF. The CDR3 DNA reads as TGTGCCAGCAATCGACACCTTAACTATGGCTACACCTTC.

This rearrangement joins TRBV27 to TRBJ1-5; D ambiguous. The CDR3 consists of 15 residues. Deletions cut 2 bases from V and 1 base from J, with 9 bases between. Germline V lookup: CDR1 MNHEY, CDR2 SMNVEV (reference sequence). The CDR3 region has the DNA TGTGCCAGCAGTTTACAAGGAAGGAGCAATCAGCCCCAGCATTTT. Translated, it gives CASSLQGRSNQPQHF.

J is TRBJ2-2 and V is TRBV11-1; no clear D gene. Germline CDR1 SGHAT, CDR2 FQDESV (reference sequence). Trimming took off 7 bases at V and 6 bases at J, with 24 bases between the two ends. This CDR3 is built from 17 residues. The CDR3 here is CASTRTLVAQSPGELFF. CDR3 DNA sequence: TGTGCCAGCACGCGGACGCTAGTCGCACAGAGTCCCGGGGAGCTGTTTTTT.

The CDR3 loop is CASSLEENSPLHF. The CDR3 DNA is TGCGCCAGCAGCTTGGAAGAAAATTCACCCCTCCACTTT. The chain couples TRBV5-1 to TRBJ1-6; D call uncertain. CDR1 and CDR2 (germline): SGHRS, YFSETQ. The V gene lost 0 bases and the J gene lost 7 bases, with 5 bases spanning the gap. This CDR3 is built from 13 residues. Supplemented by reference TRBV5-1 and TRBJ1-6, the full variable domain reads KAGVTQTPRYLIKTRGQQVTLSCSPISGHRSVSWYQQTPGQGLQFLFEYFSETQRNKGNFPGRFSGRQFSNSRSEMNVSTLELGDSALYLCASSLEENSPLHFGNGTRLTVT.

This clonotype has a handful of counts. This rearrangement joins TRBV24-1 to TRBJ2-2; D not resolved. This CDR3 is built from 18 residues. The V gene's germline CDR1 is KGHDR and CDR2 SFDVKD. The germline V and J ends were trimmed by 0 bases and 0 bases, with 13 bases remaining between them. The CDR3 spells CATSDLDPPVPNTGELFF. The CDR3 DNA follows: TGTGCCACCAGTGATTTGGACCCACCCGTCCCGAACACCGGGGAGCTGTTTTTT.

The genes are TRBV2 and TRBJ2-2; 7 bases line up with TRBD2. CDR3 size: 16 residues. Per germline, CDR1 SNHLY and CDR2 FYNNEI. Unmatched junction bases numbered 10, after V lost 4 bases and J lost 5 bases. CDR3 nucleotide sequence: TGTGCCAGCAGTGCCCGGGGGGTTCAAACGACCGGGGAGCTGTTTTTT. Protein sequence: CASSARGVQTTGELFF. Supplemented by reference TRBV2 and TRBJ2-2, the full variable domain reads EPEVTQTPSHQVTQMGQEVILRCVPISNHLYFYWYRQILGQKVEFLVSFYNNEISEKSEIFDDQFSVERPDGSNFTLKIRSTKLEDSAMYFCASSARGVQTTGELFFGEGSRLTVL.

The J gene is TRBJ2-3, the V gene TRBV20-1; D is tentatively TRBD1 or TRBD2 (5 bases each). CDR3 length equals 15 residues. The V and J ends lost 8 bases and 0 bases respectively, with 18 bases between them. The V gene's germline CDR1 is DFQATT and CDR2 SNEGSKA (reference sequence). The CDR3 loop reads CSPVGMGESTDTQYF. The CDR3 nucleotides read TGCAGTCCTGTGGGGATGGGGGAGAGCACAGATACGCAGTATTTT.

The chain recombines TRBV7-6 with TRBJ2-1; 12 nucleotides match TRBD2. The junction had 3 bases not matched to a gene; V was cut back by 2 bases and J by 7 bases. Germline assignment: CDR1 SGHVS and CDR2 FNYEAQ. The CDR3 contains 15 residues. CDR3 in amino acids: CASSLSTSGRNEQFF. The CDR3 bases are TGTGCCAGCAGCTTATCGACTAGCGGGAGAAATGAGCAGTTCTTC.

The chain couples TRBV6-5 to TRBJ1-1; the D is unclear. CDR3 length: 15 residues. Deletions cut 0 bases from V and 4 bases from J, with 12 bases between. CDR1 MNHEY and CDR2 SVGAGI come from the germline V gene. CDR3 in DNA: TGTGCCAGCAGTTACTCCCATGGGAGCGGCACTGAAGCTTTCTTT. This gives the protein CASSYSHGSGTEAFF.

This clonotype was observed a single time. The J gene is TRBJ2-7, the V gene TRBV5-3, with 7 bases aligning to TRBD2. TRBV5-3 is an ORF for which the function is uncertain. The V gene end was trimmed by 8 bases and the J gene end by 6 bases; junction bases not matched to a gene: 17. The CDR3 length is 15 residues. Here the CDR3 DNA reads TGTGCCAGCAGCACCCGGGGTAGCGGGTCCCTCGAGCAGTACTTC. It specifies CASSTRGSGSLEQYF.

The chain links TRBV21-1 to TRBJ2-7; the tabulated D call, TRBD2, remains unverified against the DNA. TRBV21-1 corresponds to a pseudogene. This CDR3 is 15 amino acids long. The CDR3 nucleotides are TGTGCCATCGGGACTAGCGGGAGCCCCGGGTACGAGCAGTACTTC. Amino acid sequence: CAIGTSGSPGYEQYF.

The chain joins TRBV7-8 to TRBJ1-1; a possible D gene is TRBD1 (5 bases). The CDR3 runs to 15 residues. Germline V gives CDR1 SGHVS, CDR2 FQNEAQ. With 5 bases removed from V and 10 bases from J, the gap between germline ends came to 23 bases. The chain's CDR3 is CASSPGLGGRLGAFF. The CDR3 bases are TGTGCCAGCAGCCCCGGACTTGGGGGGAGGTTGGGAGCTTTCTTT. The entire variable domain, with the rest obtained from reference TRBV7-8 and TRBJ1-1, is as follows: GAGVSQSPRYKVAKRGQDVALRCDPISGHVSLFWYQQALGQGPEFLTYFQNEAQLDKSGLPSDRFFAERPEGSVSTLKIQRTQQEDSAVYLCASSPGLGGRLGAFFGQGTRLTVV.